What follows are 32 T cell receptor beta chains derived from one specimen sequenced in a study of Graves' ophthalmopathy and Graves' hyperthyroidism. The TCR beta CDR3 regions underwent amplification from RNA transcripts. RT-PCR was first run with HTBI primers, then multiplex PCR in a second round. TCRdb called the multiplex PCR reads again in MiXCR, with one record for every CDR3 protein. The sample contains hundreds of thousands of distinct CDR3 sequences, 22% of which appear only once. Material: peripheral blood. These TCRs come from a woman between 18 and 30 years old with stable Graves' hyperthyroidism. Some clones in this sample may be carry-over from other donors' samples.

Ten or more counts support this clonotype. The chain carries TRBV28 and TRBJ2-2; 11 nucleotides align to TRBD2. The CDR3 is made up of 15 amino acids. The V segment lost 10 bases and the J segment 3 bases; nucleotides outside the gene matches: 7. Per the germline V gene, CDR1 is MDHEN and CDR2 is SYDVKM. CDR3 in DNA: TGTGCCACCAAAGGGACTAGCGGATACACCGGGGAGCTGTTTTTT. Translation gives CATKGTSGYTGELFF.

This clonotype was found many times. The chain joins TRBV28 to TRBJ2-2; unclear D gene. The CDR3 extends over 13 amino acids. Germline-derived CDR1 and CDR2 are MDHEN and SYDVKM. V gave up 2 bases and J gave up 5 bases, with 6 bases separating them. The CDR3: CASSLRVTGELFF. The CDR3 nucleotides read TGTGCCAGCAGTTTACGGGTAACCGGGGAGCTGTTTTTT.

This clonotype appeared many times. The genes are TRBV30 and TRBJ1-6; D may be TRBD1 (6 bases). Germline CDR1 reads GTSNPN; CDR2 reads SVGIG (reference sequence). Trimming shortened V by 3 bases and J by 7 bases, and 10 bases separated the two germline ends. This CDR3 is built from 13 residues. The CDR3 DNA follows: TGTGCCTGGAGAGGGGGTCGGAATTCACCCCTCCACTTT. It translates to CAWRGGRNSPLHF.

This clonotype was observed a handful of times. The chain employs TRBV15 and TRBJ2-5, with 7 bases that match TRBD2. The ends lost 2 bases at V and 5 bases at J; junction bases unmatched: 8. The CDR3 is 15 residues long. Germline CDR1 is LNHNV and CDR2 is YYDKDF (reference sequence). For the CDR3, the DNA is TGTGCCACCAGCAGAAAACCTCTCGGGAGGGAGACCCAGTACTTC. Translated, it gives CATSRKPLGRETQYF.

The rearrangement uses TRBV7-9 and TRBJ2-5; TRBD1 might be the D (5 bases). Trimming pared 3 bases from V and 5 bases from J, leaving 13 bases between. Per the germline V gene, CDR1 is SEHNR and CDR2 is FQNEAQ (reference sequence). The CDR3 contains 14 residues. The DNA of the CDR3 is TGTGCCAGCAGCTTTGGACAAAACGGGGAGACCCAGTACTTC. This codes for CASSFGQNGETQYF.

This clonotype was seen many times. This sequence joins TRBV6-1 and TRBJ1-1; TRBD1 might be the D (6 bases). Germline CDR1 reads MNHNS; CDR2 reads SASEGT. V shed 6 bases and J shed 8 bases, with 13 bases lying between them. The CDR3 covers 12 residues. The CDR3 spells CASRTGTTEAFF. CDR3 bases: TGTGCCAGCAGAACGGGGACAACCGAAGCTTTCTTT.

This clonotype was observed at least ten times. CDR3 sequence: CASSMGNQPQHF. As DNA, the CDR3 is TGTGCCAGTAGTATGGGTAATCAGCCCCAGCATTTT. The V and J genes are TRBV19 and TRBJ1-5; D call uncertain. The V gene's germline CDR1 is LNHDA and CDR2 SQIVND (reference sequence). Trimming pared 3 bases from V and 4 bases from J, leaving 4 bases between. CDR3 length: 12 amino acids.

This clonotype was recorded at least ten times. This sequence joins TRBV7-9 and TRBJ1-1; perhaps TRBD1 as D (5 bases). Germline V CDR1 and CDR2: SEHNR, FQNEAQ (reference sequence). Trimming took 6 bases from V and 0 from J, leaving 20 bases between them. This CDR3 is 17 amino acids long. The CDR3 region is CASRPKGREGMNTEAFF. The CDR3 DNA sequence: TGTGCCAGCAGACCCAAGGGGAGGGAAGGGATGAACACTGAAGCTTTCTTT. Together with reference TRBV7-9 and TRBJ1-1, the CDR3 gives the full variable domain: DTGVSQNPRHKITKRGQNVTFRCDPISEHNRLYWYRQTLGQGPEFLTYFQNEAQLEKSRLLSDRFSAERPKGSFSTLEIQRTEQGDSAMYLCASRPKGREGMNTEAFFGQGTRLTVV.

The table lists this clonotype with many counts. The chain links TRBV6-2 or TRBV6-3 to TRBJ1-1; D is uncertain. This CDR3 is built from 13 residues. Germline V gene data show CDR1 as MNHEY and CDR2 as SVGEGT. Between the trimmed V and J ends, which lost 3 bases and 1 base, there was a span of 6 bases. CDR3 loop: CASSYIGNTEAFF. The CDR3 region has the DNA TGTGCCAGCAGTTATATAGGGAACACTGAAGCTTTCTTT.

The chain joins TRBV11-2 to TRBJ2-5; D perhaps matches TRBD1 (6 bases). The CDR3 is made up of 11 amino acids. Trimming shortened V by 2 bases and J by 10 bases, and 8 bases separated the two germline ends. Germline CDR1 reads SGHAT; CDR2 reads FQNNGV. The CDR3 protein is CASSLQGYQYF. The CDR3 DNA follows: TGTGCCAGCAGCTTACAGGGGTACCAGTACTTC.

This clonotype appeared a few times. This could be a read error, since a much larger clone is one nucleotide away. Lacking the conserved final phenylalanine or tryptophan, this CDR3 likely reflects a read error. V gene TRBV12-3 or TRBV12-4 combines with J gene TRBJ1-5, with 7 bases that match TRBD1. V dropped 2 bases and J dropped 2; count of bases not matched to a gene: 3. The CDR3 totals 15 residues. This CDR3 reads CASSLTGEGNQPQHL. The CDR3 DNA sequence: TGTGCCAGCAGTTTAACAGGGGAAGGCAATCAGCCCCAGCATTTG.

At least ten counts were recorded for this clonotype. CDR3 protein: CASSPGTGRASNTEAFF. In DNA form, the CDR3 reads TGTGCCAGCAGCCCCGGGACAGGGAGGGCCTCGAACACTGAAGCTTTCTTT. The rearrangement uses TRBV11-2 and TRBJ1-1, with 9 positions matching TRBD1. Germline CDR1 SGHAT, CDR2 FQNNGV. The V segment lost 5 bases and the J segment 1 base; nucleotides outside the gene matches: 11. The CDR3 totals 17 residues.

This clonotype was detected many times. The rearrangement joins TRBV5-5 to TRBJ2-5, with D uncertain. V lost 0 bases and J 2 bases, leaving 14 bases between the germline ends. The CDR3 covers 16 residues. Germline V CDR1 and CDR2: SGHKS, YYEKEE (reference sequence). This CDR3 is CASSLVAGGVQETQYF. CDR3 sequence (DNA): TGTGCCAGCAGCTTGGTAGCTGGCGGAGTTCAAGAGACCCAGTACTTC.

This clonotype was observed many times. This chain joins TRBV19 and TRBJ1-5; TRBD1 might be the D (5 bases). Trimming took 5 bases from V and 4 from J, leaving 15 bases between them. Germline loops: CDR1 LNHDA, CDR2 SQIVND (reference sequence). This CDR3 contains 15 residues. CDR3 sequence reads: CASSDRGSGNQPQHF. CDR3 in DNA: TGTGCCAGTAGTGACCGGGGGAGTGGAAATCAGCCCCAGCATTTT. Using reference TRBV19 and TRBJ1-5 for the parts outside the CDR3, the full variable domain is DGGITQSPKYLFRKEGQNVTLSCEQNLNHDAMYWYRQDPGQGLRLIYYSQIVNDFQKGDIAEGYSVSREKKESFPLTVTSAQKNPTAFYLCASSDRGSGNQPQHFGDGTRLSIL.

With regard to this clonotype: A much larger clonotype is one base distant, so this may be a read error. The V and J genes are TRBV9 and TRBJ1-1, with D uncertain. Germline CDR1 is SGDLS and CDR2 is YYNGEE. Trimming removed 6 bases at V and 6 bases at J, with 12 bases between. This CDR3 comprises 12 residues. CDR3 residues: CASTGGYAEAFF. CDR3 nucleotides: TGTGCCAGCACGGGCGGGTACGCTGAAGCTTTCTTT. The whole variable domain, remainder taken from reference TRBV9 and TRBJ1-1, is DSGVTQTPKHLITATGQRVTLRCSPRSGDLSVYWYQQSLDQGLQFLIQYYNGEERAKGNILERFSAQQFPDLHSELNLSSLELGDSALYFCASTGGYAEAFFGQGTRLTVV.

This clonotype has a handful of counts. This chain uses TRBV6-4 with TRBJ1-1, with D perhaps TRBD1 (6 bases). Germline CDR1 reads MRHNA; CDR2 reads SNTAGT. The CDR3 has 15 amino acids. With 8 bases removed from V and 6 bases from J, the gap between germline ends came to 22 bases. The CDR3 region has the DNA TGTGCCAGCGGCTCCGGCAGAGGGGGTCTCCCTGAAGCTTTCTTT. Translated: CASGSGRGGLPEAFF.

This chain uses TRBV11-1 with TRBJ2-5; 9 bases agree with TRBD2. The V gene's germline CDR1 is SGHAT and CDR2 FQDESV (reference sequence). The CDR3 consists of 15 residues. Germline trimming cut 5 bases from V and 7 bases from J; bases unmatched to any gene: 11. CDR3 protein: CASSALAGVPGTQYF. In nucleotides, the CDR3 is TGTGCCAGCAGCGCACTAGCGGGCGTCCCTGGGACCCAGTACTTC.

In DNA, the CDR3 is TGTGCCTGGAGCGGACAGTCTAACTATGGCTACACCTTC. Translated, it gives CAWSGQSNYGYTF. This chain joins TRBV30 and TRBJ1-2, with D perhaps TRBD1 (6 bases). Looked up from germline, CDR1 is GTSNPN and CDR2 is SVGIG (reference sequence). This CDR3 contains 13 residues. The V and J ends lost 3 bases and 0 bases respectively, with 8 bases between them.

In this sample, this clonotype turned up many times. The rearrangement links TRBV20-1 to TRBJ2-7; 8 bases map to TRBD1. This CDR3 is 14 amino acids long. The V gene's germline CDR1 is DFQATT and CDR2 SNEGSKA (reference sequence). J lost 3 bases, V lost 2 bases, and 6 bases had no gene match. DNA of the CDR3: TGCAGTGCTAGAAGTGGGACAGGCCTCTACGAGCAGTACTTC. It translates to CSARSGTGLYEQYF.

Worth noting for this clonotype: This could be a read error, since a much larger clone is one nucleotide away. This chain connects TRBV12-3 or TRBV12-4 to TRBJ2-2; D might be TRBD1 (6 bases). This CDR3 has 15 amino acids. The CDR3 reads CASSFYRANTGELCF. The DNA of the CDR3 is TGTGCCAGCAGTTTTTACAGGGCTAACACCGGGGAGCTGTGTTTT.

This clonotype was seen at least ten times. This rearrangement joins TRBV14 to TRBJ1-2; no reliable D call. CDR3 length: 15 residues. The V end was cut by 1 base, the J end by 8 bases, with 17 bases between. Looked up from germline, CDR1 is SGHDN and CDR2 is FVKESK. This CDR3 is CASSQVGVSTGGYTF. The CDR3 coding sequence is TGTGCCAGCAGCCAAGTTGGGGTCTCGACGGGAGGCTACACCTTC.

This chain joins TRBV29-1 and TRBJ1-5; D is uncertain. Between the trimmed V and J ends, which lost 5 bases and 3 bases, there was a span of 11 bases. The CDR3 loop spans 13 amino acids. Germline loops: CDR1 SQVTM, CDR2 ANQGSEA. CDR3 nucleotides: TGCAGCGTTACCGACGGAATCAATCAGCCCCAGCATTTT. Translating gives CSVTDGINQPQHF.

This clonotype was observed many times. The rearrangement uses TRBV2 and TRBJ1-2; 10 nucleotides agree with TRBD1. The ends lost 6 bases at V and 4 bases at J; junction bases unmatched: 11. The CDR3 totals 16 residues. CDR1 SNHLY and CDR2 FYNNEI come from the germline V gene. The CDR3 loop is CASRVPGQGSAYGYTF. In DNA, the CDR3 is TGTGCCAGCAGGGTCCCGGGACAGGGGTCCGCCTATGGCTACACCTTC.

The chain joins TRBV27 to TRBJ2-2; D not certain. V was trimmed by 7 bases and J by 3 bases, leaving 12 bases between them. The CDR3 spans 14 residues. CDR1 is MNHEY and CDR2 is SMNVEV in the germline V gene (reference sequence). Here the CDR3 reads CASTPDPDTGELFF. The CDR3, as DNA: TGTGCCAGCACCCCCGACCCGGACACCGGGGAGCTGTTTTTT.

This clonotype was seen at least ten times. This sequence joins TRBV10-2 and TRBJ2-7; the D gene is possibly TRBD1 (6 bases). The CDR3 consists of 15 residues. Trimming took off 6 bases at V and 6 bases at J, with 21 bases between the two ends. From germline, CDR1 is WSHSY and CDR2 SAAADI. The CDR3 region is CASRDSKSFSLEQYF. As DNA, the CDR3 is TGCGCCAGCAGGGACAGCAAGAGTTTCTCCCTCGAGCAGTACTTC.

This chain uses TRBV12-3 or TRBV12-4 with TRBJ2-5; D perhaps matches TRBD1 (5 bases). The V end lost 6 bases, the J end lost 7 bases, and 18 bases lay between the germline ends. This CDR3 has 14 amino acids. The CDR3 region has the DNA TGTGCCAGCAGCCTATTATCGTCCCAGGGGACCCAGTACTTC. Protein product: CASSLLSSQGTQYF.

V usage is TRBV7-2 and J usage is TRBJ2-5; 9 bases are shared with TRBD1. The CDR3 covers 14 residues. V lost 5 bases to trimming and J lost 4 bases; unmatched junction nucleotides: 5. From germline, CDR1 is SGHTA and CDR2 FQGNSA. CDR3 sequence reads: CASSDTGGLETQYF. In DNA, the CDR3 is TGTGCCAGCAGCGATACAGGGGGCTTAGAGACCCAGTACTTC.

In this sample, this clonotype turned up many times. This rearrangement joins TRBV28 to TRBJ2-6, with 11 bases that match TRBD1. Unmatched junction bases numbered 6, after V lost 7 bases and J lost 1 base. Germline values: CDR1 MDHEN, CDR2 SYDVKM. The CDR3 totals 17 residues. CDR3 nucleotide sequence: TGTGCCAGCAACCGGGACAGGGGGTTGTCTGGGGCCAACGTCCTGACTTTC. It encodes CASNRDRGLSGANVLTF. The full variable domain, completed using reference TRBV28 and TRBJ2-6, is DVKVTQSSRYLVKRTGEKVFLECVQDMDHENMFWYRQDPGLGLRLIYFSYDVKMKEKGDIPEGYSVSREKKERFSLILESASTNQTSMYLCASNRDRGLSGANVLTFGAGSRLTVL.

The sample holds many counts of this clonotype. This chain connects TRBV6-2 or TRBV6-3 to TRBJ2-7; D may be TRBD1 or TRBD2 (6 bases each). V lost 10 bases and J lost 3, with 13 bases in between. The CDR3 is 12 residues long. Germline V lookup: CDR1 MNHEY, CDR2 SVGEGT. The CDR3 DNA follows: TGTGCCACCTCGCGGGACATCTACGAGCAGTACTTC. Its protein product is CATSRDIYEQYF.

This clonotype was counted ten times or more. J is TRBJ2-5 and V is TRBV28; D is perhaps TRBD1 (6 bases). The germline CDR1 and CDR2 sequences are MDHEN and SYDVKM. This CDR3 is 13 amino acids long. V lost 6 bases and J lost 5, with 13 bases in between. CDR3 loop: CASSRTVRETQYF. The CDR3 DNA sequence: TGTGCCAGCAGCCGGACAGTACGGGAGACCCAGTACTTC.

This chain uses TRBV20-1 with TRBJ1-5; TRBD1 is a possible D gene (5 bases). Deletions cut 3 bases from V and 6 bases from J, with 12 bases between. Germline V CDR1 and CDR2: DFQATT, SNEGSKA (reference sequence). There are 13 residues in the CDR3. The CDR3: CSARLAGFQPQHF. The CDR3 region has the DNA TGCAGTGCTAGGTTGGCAGGGTTTCAGCCCCAGCATTTT.

CDR3 residues: CASSLQTGWYEQYF. In DNA form, the CDR3 reads TGTGCCAGCAGTCTACAGACAGGGTGGTACGAGCAGTACTTC. The chain has TRBV27 and TRBJ2-7, with 7 positions matching TRBD1. V gave up 5 bases and J gave up 4 bases; unmatched junction bases: 8. Germline V gene data show CDR1 as MNHEY and CDR2 as SMNVEV (reference sequence). The CDR3 length is 14 residues.